Described below is a single T cell receptor beta chain sequence and its context. Its antigen is unknown. Clones were sequenced by immunoSEQ multiplex PCR, and TCRdb holds only the in-frame ones, with some missing. The sample records tens of thousands of clones, approximately 82% being singletons. Looked up from germline, CDR1 is LNHDA and CDR2 is SQIVND (reference sequence). The CDR3 is 13 amino acids. V shed 6 bases and J shed 5 bases, with 11 bases lying between them. The data stem from a study of radiotherapy plus CTLA-4 blockade in lung cancer. Study-level results: Increased serum interferon-beta after radiation also reportedly predicted response strongly.

The sequences come from peripheral blood, collected from a patient treated with radiotherapy plus ipilimumab. V gene TRBV19 combines with J gene TRBJ2-1; D perhaps matches TRBD1 (6 bases). This TCR derives from a human donor with non-small cell lung cancer who had stable disease on radiotherapy plus ipilimumab. CDR3 sequence reads: CASRMGQNNEQFF. CDR3 in DNA: TGTGCCAGTAGGATGGGACAAAACAATGAGCAGTTCTTC.